The source of this T cell receptor (beta chain) is a study of shared clonotypes between healthy human individuals. Study-wide findings and caveats: Sharing across four donors was highest in naive CD4 (around 5%) and lowest in memory CD8 (0.4%).

Assay execution took place at the deep level. A roughly 200 ng quantity of DNA, tens of thousands of T cell genomes, went into the sorted-subset replicate PCRs. Sequencing used immunoSEQ multiplex PCR; TCRdb keeps in-frame clones, though not all of them. The sample has roughly 2,300,000 clones, around 93% seen once. All donors qualified as healthy HIV-negative adults and had experienced no recent acute infections or vaccinations. This CDR3 has 15 residues. The germline V gene encodes CDR1 SNHLY and CDR2 FYNNEI. The germline V and J ends were trimmed by 1 base and 6 bases, with 13 bases remaining between them. Points on this clone: Antigen specificity is unknown.

This TCR came from a young man in good health. Some clones in this sample may be carry-over from other donors' samples. This chain uses TRBV2 with TRBJ2-4, with D perhaps matching TRBD2 (5 bases). The sample taken for sequencing was naive CD4+ T cells from PBMCs. The subset is: CD45RA+ positively selected. Here the CDR3 reads CASSEGERSRNIQYF. CDR3 nucleotides: TGTGCCAGCAGTGAAGGGGAGCGGAGCCGAAACATTCAGTACTTC.